Reported below is one T cell receptor (beta chain). The antigen it recognizes is unknown. The input lacks base qualities; no much larger clone sits a single base away. The entry originates in a study of cytomegalovirus exposure and HLA in healthy donors (dated 2017 in TCRdb). In the study overall: An earlier analysis of more than 550 of the donors reported approximately 260 Gb of sequence data and 117 million unique TCR beta sequences obtained from roughly 180 million T cells. The number of donors typed differed by locus, with about 629-630 for A, B, C, DRB1 and DQB1, more than 500 for DQA1, 600 to 610 for DPA1, and roughly 450 for DPB1. To predict cytomegalovirus infection status, the study brought together high-throughput TCR immunosequencing, statistical association of individual TCRs with disease status, and machine learning. In a later genetic analysis, genome-wide SNP genotypes for about three fifths of the roughly 670 donors were used, and that subset was treated as a discovery cohort. Besides the first cohort of approximately 670 subjects, a separate validation cohort made up of 120 different subjects was used. Of the roughly 400 genotyped donors, 80% to 90% were placed in the genetic ancestry cluster associated with self-reported Caucasian donors. To study patterns of TCR occurrence, a later analysis re-analyzed previously published TCR beta repertoires from 666 donors and added high-resolution HLA genotyping. To decide whether each TCR beta V gene segment behaved as functional or pseudogenic, an earlier analysis of some 600 of the donors relied on high-throughput TCR beta sequencing. HLA typing covered class I and class II loci at four-digit resolution. Every repertoire in the discovery cohort had been generated on one and the same sequencing platform. Donor age, sex, ethnicity and CMV serostatus were collected together with the repertoire data. On average, around 240,000 unique TCR beta nucleotide sequences were sequenced per donor among some 420 genotyped donors of the cohort, with around 19% of those sequences being non-productive. About 300 gigabases of sequencing data and approximately 85 million unique TCR sequences were included in an early release covering 550 to 800 HLA-typed donors. The T cell repertoires of 666 subjects were profiled by immunosequencing and related to cytomegalovirus serostatus. The aim of the study was to test whether cataloging public T cell receptors could identify signatures of past pathogen exposure. Four or five DR-DQ haplotypes were handled as single units for association and clustering because linkage in the cohort was strong. In the later analysis, no new phenotypic data were used to find candidate immune exposures; instead, reliance was placed on TCR beta sequences and their occurrence across donors.

The cohort consisted of some 670 healthy bone marrow donors. At the time of sampling, every cohort member was nominally healthy, though immune exposures that went unrecorded were likely present. The donor was CMV seronegative and was included in the group of 352 seronegative cohort members. A peripheral blood sample was collected from each donor, and TCR beta sequencing was performed on peripheral blood mononuclear cells. The Qiagen DNeasy Blood Extraction Kit was used to extract genomic DNA from the blood cell samples. Cut back by 3 bases and 0 bases, the V and J ends lie 6 bases apart. The CDR3 runs 14 amino acids, cysteine and phenylalanine included. Of all the DNA, just the CDR3 is kept, 42 bases in frame from base 1. CDR1 and CDR2 are read off the germline V gene (reference sequence) as LNHDA and SQIVND. Study-wide findings and limitations: A later analysis reported that several top co-occurrence clusters appeared linked to parvovirus B19, influenza, CMV and Epstein-Barr virus. When HLA alleles, especially DR and DQ, strongly co-occurred, TCR associations were difficult to assign to individual alleles. In an earlier analysis of some 500 of the donors, most TCR beta V segments were observed in productive rearrangements about 90% or about 30% of the time, broadly matching IMGT annotations. In a later analysis, HLA-associated TCR beta chains were found to be more clonally expanded and to have lower generation probabilities than equally common non-associated chains. Over 15 rarely observed V segments, including chromosome 9 orphons, were excluded from the earlier analysis of a few hundred of the donors because counts were too low. Specific HLA alleles were associated with 16,951 TCR beta sequences at a false discovery rate of 0.05 in a later analysis. The study gave a list of 150 to 200 TCR beta chains associated with cytomegalovirus. V-gene and J-gene trimming of TCR beta chains was associated with a missense DCLRE1C variant in a later genetic analysis, and the association was replicated in an independent cohort. The classifier was reported to diagnose cytomegalovirus status with high specificity and sensitivity in both the original and validation cohorts. Across donors, most TCR sequences were observed very rarely, whereas some public TCRs were present in many individuals. In a later analysis, most CMV-associated TCR beta chains were found to appear HLA-restricted, with HLA associations seemingly driven largely by CMV exposure. Because the 87-base-pair reads could not distinguish some IMGT-functional V segments, including TRBV6-2 and TRBV6-3, those segments were excluded. A few of the identified cytomegalovirus-associated TCR beta chains were confirmed in vitro to be specific for cytomegalovirus antigens. In a later genetic analysis, fewer N-insertions in productive TCRs were reported among donors in an Asian-associated ancestry cluster than the roughly 710-donor mean. A further reported finding was that TCR beta sequences accurately predicted the HLA-A and HLA-B alleles for most subjects in the first cohort. The authors suggested that the approach could potentially be extended to other disease states and immunological phenotypes. Because HLA typing was missing for some donors at each locus, association tests included only the typed subset. CMV serostatus was the only immune exposure information available for the cohort. A cluster of highly shared sequence variants was judged likely to be a technical artifact of the sequencing pipeline. Correlated functional status among segregating V segments might be attributable to linkage disequilibrium, but an unknown experimental factor could not be ruled out. In a later analysis, TCR association rates were found to vary across HLA loci, with the most associated TCRs seen for DRB1 alleles and the fewest for HLA-C alleles. The cohort was sequenced for TCR beta chains only, and without alpha or paired-chain data the features that could be detected were limited. Sequencing depth was assumed to be roughly uniform across donors in the presence/absence analyses, though that assumption may not hold.

Receptor amplification or capture employed the immunoSEQ multiplex PCR assay. For the multiplex PCR, a mixture combining 60 forward primers for TCR Vbeta segments and 13 reverse primers for TCR Jbeta segments was used. A multiplex PCR assay on genomic DNA amplified the CDR3 region of rearranged TCR beta genes. On the Illumina HiSeq System, the amplified TCR beta libraries were sequenced as 87-base-pair reads. Regarding the original processing steps: A later analysis tallied tens of millions of unique TCR beta chains across the 650 to 750 repertoires, and around 9.9 million of those chains were shared by two or more donors. Raw reads were error-corrected and collapsed into unique sequences by a nearest-neighbor algorithm in which closely related sequences were merged to remove PCR and sequencing errors. CDR3 sequences were aligned to IMGT reference sequences to assign V, D and J gene segments. For a sequence to be retained, at least a six-nucleotide match to both a V gene segment and a J gene segment was required. Rearrangements were called productive when the CDR3 lacked stop codons and stayed in frame with V and J; all others were non-productive. Following IMGT convention, CDR3 was defined as the stretch from the second conserved V-encoded cysteine to the conserved J-encoded phenylalanine. In an earlier analysis of around 640 of the donors, sequences lacking an unambiguous match to a single V gene segment were excluded. In an earlier analysis of 587 of the donors, a V segment was called functional when productive rearrangements were above 56.7%, and segregating when the standard deviation between donors exceeded 5%. To diagnose cytomegalovirus status from the catalog of TCR beta chain sequences, a statistical classification framework was built. V and J gene assignment, in a later analysis, came from comparing TCR nucleotide sequences with IMGT/GENE-DB human TR gene sequences. A later analysis assigned CDR3 sequences and most-parsimonious VDJ recombination scenarios with the TCRdist pipeline. In a later analysis, each TCR beta chain was defined by its CDR3 amino acid sequence together with its V-gene family, and reads without a unique V-gene family were excluded. A later analysis removed 592 highly shared, low-generation-probability nucleotide sequences to deal with suspected cross-contamination and a sequencing artifact. A later analysis calculated a clonal expansion index for each public chain from normalized within-repertoire ranks of inferred template counts. A later analysis computed generation probabilities with a VDJ recombination model fitted to out-of-frame rearrangements, and checked the results against IGoR. In a later analysis, hypergeometric tests were used to score TCR-TCR, TCR-HLA and TCR-CMV co-occurrence, with a repertoire-size bias correction applied to TCR pairs. In a later analysis, false discovery rates were estimated by permuting HLA or CMV assignments 20 times. In a later analysis, co-occurring TCRs were grouped with DBSCAN, and TCRdist sequence similarity was added when clustering was performed within HLA-allele-positive subsets. For co-occurrence clustering, repertoires with fewer than 30,000 or more than 120,000 public chains were excluded, along with roughly 5 repertoires with anomalous nucleotide sharing. What TCRdb holds here is the immuneACCESS table cut down to in-frame rearrangements. Part of the clones is not present; checked against another copy, under half of the missing clones reflect an unresolved V gene, and the others are unexplained. V, J and clone size are taken as reported in that table, and D and trimming were inferred from the DNA itself. Across this sample there are about 110,000 clones, with 75% seen only once. The ten largest make up 2% to 3% of the sample.

The sample comprised PBMCs. The rearranged segments are TRBV19 and TRBJ2-1; too little of a D gene remains to name it. This sequence was found in a man in his forties in good health and CMV-seronegative. The CDR3 corresponds to CASSILSSYNEQFF. The nucleotide sequence reads TGTGCCAGTAGTATCCTCAGCTCCTACAATGAGCAGTTCTTC.